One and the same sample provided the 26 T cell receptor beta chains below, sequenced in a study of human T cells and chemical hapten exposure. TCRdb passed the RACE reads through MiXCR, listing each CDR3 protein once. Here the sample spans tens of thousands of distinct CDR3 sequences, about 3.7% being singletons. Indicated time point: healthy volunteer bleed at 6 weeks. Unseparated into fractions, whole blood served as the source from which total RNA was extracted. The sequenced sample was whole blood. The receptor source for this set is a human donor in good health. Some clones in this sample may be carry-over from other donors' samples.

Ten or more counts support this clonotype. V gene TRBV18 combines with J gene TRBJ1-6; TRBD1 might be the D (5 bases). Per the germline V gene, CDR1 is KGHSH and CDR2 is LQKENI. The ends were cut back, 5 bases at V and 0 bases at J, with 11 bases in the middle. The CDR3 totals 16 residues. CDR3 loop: CASSSGQGSYNSPLHF. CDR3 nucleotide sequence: TGTGCCAGCTCATCGGGTCAGGGCTCCTATAATTCACCCCTCCACTTT.

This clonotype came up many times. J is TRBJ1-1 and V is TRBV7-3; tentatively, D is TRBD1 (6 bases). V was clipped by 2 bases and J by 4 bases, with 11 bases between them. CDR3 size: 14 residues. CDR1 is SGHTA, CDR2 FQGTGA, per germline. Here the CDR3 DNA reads TGTGCCAGCAGCTTACAGGGGAAGGGCACTGAAGCTTTCTTT. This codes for CASSLQGKGTEAFF.

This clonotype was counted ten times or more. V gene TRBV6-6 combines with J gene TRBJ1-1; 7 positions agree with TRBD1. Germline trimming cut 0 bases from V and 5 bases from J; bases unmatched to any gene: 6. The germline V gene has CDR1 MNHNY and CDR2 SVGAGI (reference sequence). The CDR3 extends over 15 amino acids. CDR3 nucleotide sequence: TGTGCCAGCAGTTACTCGACAGGGCTGGAAACTGAAGCTTTCTTT. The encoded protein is CASSYSTGLETEAFF.

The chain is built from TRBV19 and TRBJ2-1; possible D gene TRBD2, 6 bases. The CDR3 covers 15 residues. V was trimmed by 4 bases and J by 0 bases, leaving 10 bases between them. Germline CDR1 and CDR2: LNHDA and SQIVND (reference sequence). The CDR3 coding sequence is TGTGCCAGTAGTAAGCGGGTCGACTCCTACAATGAGCAGTTCTTC. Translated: CASSKRVDSYNEQFF.

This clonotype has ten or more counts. The CDR3 sequence is CSALWSTDTQYF. The CDR3 nucleotides are TGCAGTGCCCTGTGGAGCACAGATACGCAGTATTTT. The chain recombines TRBV20-1 with TRBJ2-3; D gene ambiguous. The V gene lost 6 bases and the J gene lost 0 bases, with 7 bases spanning the gap. Germline-derived CDR1 and CDR2 are DFQATT and SNEGSKA (reference sequence). The CDR3 is 12 amino acids.

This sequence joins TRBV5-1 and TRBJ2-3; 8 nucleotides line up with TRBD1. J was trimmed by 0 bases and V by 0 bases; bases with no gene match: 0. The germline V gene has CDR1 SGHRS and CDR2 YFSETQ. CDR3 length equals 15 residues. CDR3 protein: CASSLDRGSTDTQYF. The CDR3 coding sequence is TGCGCCAGCAGCTTGGACAGGGGGAGCACAGATACGCAGTATTTT. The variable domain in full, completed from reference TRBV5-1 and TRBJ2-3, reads KAGVTQTPRYLIKTRGQQVTLSCSPISGHRSVSWYQQTPGQGLQFLFEYFSETQRNKGNFPGRFSGRQFSNSRSEMNVSTLELGDSALYLCASSLDRGSTDTQYFGPGTRLTVL.

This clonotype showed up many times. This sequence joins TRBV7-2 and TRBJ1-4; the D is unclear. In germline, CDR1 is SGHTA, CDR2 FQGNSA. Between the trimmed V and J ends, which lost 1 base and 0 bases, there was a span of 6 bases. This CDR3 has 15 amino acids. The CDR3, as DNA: TGTGCCAGCAGCTTAGGACCATCAACTAATGAAAAACTGTTTTTT. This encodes CASSLGPSTNEKLFF.

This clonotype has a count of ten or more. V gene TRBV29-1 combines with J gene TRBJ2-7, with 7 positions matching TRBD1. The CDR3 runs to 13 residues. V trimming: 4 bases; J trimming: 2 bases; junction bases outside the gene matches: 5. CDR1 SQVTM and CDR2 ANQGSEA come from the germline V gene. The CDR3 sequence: CSVGQGLTYEQYF. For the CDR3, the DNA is TGCAGCGTTGGACAGGGCCTGACCTACGAGCAGTACTTC.

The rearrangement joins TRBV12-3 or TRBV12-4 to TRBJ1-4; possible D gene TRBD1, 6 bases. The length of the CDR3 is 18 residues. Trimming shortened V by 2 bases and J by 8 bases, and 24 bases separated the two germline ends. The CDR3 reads CASSLRAGASLREEKLFF. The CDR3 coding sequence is TGTGCCAGCAGTTTAAGGGCAGGGGCCAGCCTACGGGAGGAAAAACTGTTTTTT.

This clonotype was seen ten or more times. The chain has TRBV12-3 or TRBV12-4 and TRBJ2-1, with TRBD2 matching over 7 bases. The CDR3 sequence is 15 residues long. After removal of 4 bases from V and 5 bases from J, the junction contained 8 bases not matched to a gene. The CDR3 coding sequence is TGTGCCAGCAGTTGGAGCGGGGAGGGACACAATGAGCAGTTCTTC. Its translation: CASSWSGEGHNEQFF.

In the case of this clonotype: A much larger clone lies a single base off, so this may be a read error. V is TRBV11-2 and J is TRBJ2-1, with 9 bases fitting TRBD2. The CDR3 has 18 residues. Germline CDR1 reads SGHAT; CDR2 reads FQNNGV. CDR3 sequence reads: CANSILTGNSGSIYEQFF. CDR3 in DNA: TGTGCCAACAGCATCCTGACAGGGAATAGCGGGAGTATCTATGAGCAGTTCTTC.

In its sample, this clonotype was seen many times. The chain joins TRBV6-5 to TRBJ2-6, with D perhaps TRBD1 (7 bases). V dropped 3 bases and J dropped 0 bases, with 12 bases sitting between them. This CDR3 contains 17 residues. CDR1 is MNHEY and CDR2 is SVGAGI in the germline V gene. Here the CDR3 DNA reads TGTGCCAGCAGTTATGGCAGGGGGGCCTCTGGGGCCAACGTCCTGACTTTC. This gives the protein CASSYGRGASGANVLTF.

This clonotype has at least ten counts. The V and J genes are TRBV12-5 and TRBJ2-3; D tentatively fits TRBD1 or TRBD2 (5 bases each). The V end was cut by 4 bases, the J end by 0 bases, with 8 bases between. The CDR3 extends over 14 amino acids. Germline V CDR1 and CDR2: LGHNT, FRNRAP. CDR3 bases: TGTGCTAGTGGTTCCGGGACCAGCACAGATACGCAGTATTTT. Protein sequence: CASGSGTSTDTQYF.

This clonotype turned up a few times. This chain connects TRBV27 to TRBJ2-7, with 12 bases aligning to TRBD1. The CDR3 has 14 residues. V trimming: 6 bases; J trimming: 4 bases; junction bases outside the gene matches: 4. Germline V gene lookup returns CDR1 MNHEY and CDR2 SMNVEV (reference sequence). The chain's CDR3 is CASSSGQGAYEQYF. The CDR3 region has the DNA TGTGCCAGCAGCTCGGGACAGGGGGCATACGAGCAGTACTTC.

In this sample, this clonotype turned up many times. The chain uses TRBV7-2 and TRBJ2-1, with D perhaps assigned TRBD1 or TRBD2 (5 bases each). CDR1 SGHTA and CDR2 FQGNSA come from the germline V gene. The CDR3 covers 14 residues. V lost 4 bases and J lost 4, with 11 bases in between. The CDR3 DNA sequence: TGTGCCAGCAGCTCCGGGACGAATTACAATGAGCAGTTCTTC. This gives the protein CASSSGTNYNEQFF.

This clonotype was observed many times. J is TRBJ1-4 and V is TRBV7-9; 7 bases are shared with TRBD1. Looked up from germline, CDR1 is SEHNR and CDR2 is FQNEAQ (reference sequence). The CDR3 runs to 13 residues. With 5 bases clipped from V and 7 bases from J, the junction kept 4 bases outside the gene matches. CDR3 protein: CASSPDRVEKLFF. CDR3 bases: TGTGCCAGCAGCCCTGACAGGGTTGAAAAACTGTTTTTT.

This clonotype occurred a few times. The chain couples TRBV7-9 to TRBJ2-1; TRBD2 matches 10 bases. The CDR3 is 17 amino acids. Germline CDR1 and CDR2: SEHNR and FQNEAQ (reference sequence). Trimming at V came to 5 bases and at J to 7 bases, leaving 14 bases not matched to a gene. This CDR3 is CASSQSFSGRSFNEQFF. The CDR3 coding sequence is TGTGCCAGCAGCCAATCGTTTAGCGGGAGGAGCTTTAATGAGCAGTTCTTC.

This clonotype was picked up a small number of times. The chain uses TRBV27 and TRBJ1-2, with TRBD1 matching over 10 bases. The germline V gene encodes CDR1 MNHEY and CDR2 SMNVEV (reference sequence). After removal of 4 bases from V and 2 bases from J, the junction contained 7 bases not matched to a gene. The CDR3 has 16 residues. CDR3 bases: TGTGCCAGCAGTTCGGGACAGGGGCTCCCAAACTATGGCTACACCTTC. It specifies CASSSGQGLPNYGYTF.

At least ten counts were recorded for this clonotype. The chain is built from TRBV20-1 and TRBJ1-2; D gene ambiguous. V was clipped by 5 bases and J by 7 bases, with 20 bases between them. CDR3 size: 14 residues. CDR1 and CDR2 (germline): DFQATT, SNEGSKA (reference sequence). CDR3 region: CSAGPLTSTPGYTF. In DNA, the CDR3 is TGCAGTGCTGGACCATTGACAAGCACGCCTGGCTACACCTTC.

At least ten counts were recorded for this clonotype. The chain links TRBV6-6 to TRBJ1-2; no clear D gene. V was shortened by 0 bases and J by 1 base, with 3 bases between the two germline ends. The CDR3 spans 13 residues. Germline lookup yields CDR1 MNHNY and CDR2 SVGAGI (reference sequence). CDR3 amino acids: CASSYSYNYGYTF. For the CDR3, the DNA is TGTGCCAGCAGTTACTCTTATAACTATGGCTACACCTTC.

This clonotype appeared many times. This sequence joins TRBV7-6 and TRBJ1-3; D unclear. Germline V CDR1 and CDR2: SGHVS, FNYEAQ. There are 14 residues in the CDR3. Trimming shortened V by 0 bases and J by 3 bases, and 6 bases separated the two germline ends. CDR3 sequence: CASSLAEVGNTIYF. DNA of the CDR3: TGTGCCAGCAGCTTAGCGGAGGTTGGAAACACCATATATTTT. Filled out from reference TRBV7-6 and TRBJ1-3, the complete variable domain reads GAGVSQSPRYKVTKRGQDVALRCDPISGHVSLYWYRQALGQGPEFLTYFNYEAQQDKSGLPNDRFSAERPEGSISTLTIQRTEQRDSAMYRCASSLAEVGNTIYFGEGSWLTVV.

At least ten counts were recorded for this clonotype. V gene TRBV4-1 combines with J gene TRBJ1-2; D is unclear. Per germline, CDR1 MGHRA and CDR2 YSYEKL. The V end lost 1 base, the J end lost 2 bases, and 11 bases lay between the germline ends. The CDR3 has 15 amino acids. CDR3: CASSQAHVPNYGYTF. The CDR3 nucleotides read TGCGCCAGCAGCCAAGCGCATGTTCCAAACTATGGCTACACCTTC.

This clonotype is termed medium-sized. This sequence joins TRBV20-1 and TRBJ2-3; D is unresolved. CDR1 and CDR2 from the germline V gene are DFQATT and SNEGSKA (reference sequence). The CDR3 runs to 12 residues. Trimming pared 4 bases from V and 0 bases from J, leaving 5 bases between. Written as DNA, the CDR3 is TGCAGTGCTACCAGGAGCACAGATACGCAGTATTTT. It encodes CSATRSTDTQYF.

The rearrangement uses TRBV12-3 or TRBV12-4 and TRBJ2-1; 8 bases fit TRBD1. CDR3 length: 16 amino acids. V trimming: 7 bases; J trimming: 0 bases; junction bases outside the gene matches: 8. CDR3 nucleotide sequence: TGTGCCAGCACCAAAAGGACAGGGAGCTCCTACAATGAGCAGTTCTTC. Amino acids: CASTKRTGSSYNEQFF.

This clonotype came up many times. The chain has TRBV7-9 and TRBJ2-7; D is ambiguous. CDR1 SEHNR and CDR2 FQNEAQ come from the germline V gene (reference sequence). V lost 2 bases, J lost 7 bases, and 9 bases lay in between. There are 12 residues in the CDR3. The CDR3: CASSLILEEQYF. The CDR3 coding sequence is TGTGCCAGCAGCTTAATTCTGGAGGAGCAGTACTTC. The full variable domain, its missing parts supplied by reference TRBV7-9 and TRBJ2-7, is DTGVSQNPRHKITKRGQNVTFRCDPISEHNRLYWYRQTLGQGPEFLTYFQNEAQLEKSRLLSDRFSAERPKGSFSTLEIQRTEQGDSAMYLCASSLILEEQYFGPGTRLTVT.

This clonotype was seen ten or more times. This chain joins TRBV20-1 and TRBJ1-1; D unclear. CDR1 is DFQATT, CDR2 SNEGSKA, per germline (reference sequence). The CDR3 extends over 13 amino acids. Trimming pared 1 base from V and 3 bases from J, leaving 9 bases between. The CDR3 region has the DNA TGCAGTGCTAGAGGAGGGTTGGACACTGAAGCTTTCTTT. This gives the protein CSARGGLDTEAFF.